This is a list of T cell receptor beta chains from one sample in a study of blood T cell repertoires in COVID-19. Sequencing used immunoSEQ multiplex PCR; TCRdb keeps in-frame clones, though not all of them. The table lists 250,000 to 350,000 clones, 89% of them singletons. Sequencing was done on a sample of PBMCs or T cells enriched from blood (not recorded which). These receptors all come from a woman aged 45-60 years who had been exposed to COVID-19. The CDR3 runs from the conserved cysteine through the conserved F or W. The D gene is left open where the match is weak. Expanded clones are given a class, and other clones once, few, many or no size at all.

j_call v_call clone_size d_call cdr3_aa cdr3_nt
TRBJ1-1 TRBV25-1 . . CASRAALGVNTEAFF TGTGCCAGCAGAGCAGCACTGGGCGTTAACACTGAAGCTTTCTTT
TRBJ2-3 TRBV2 . TRBD2 CASSPMGLAWDTQYF TGTGCCAGCAGCCCGATGGGACTAGCGTGGGATACGCAGTATTTT
TRBJ2-5 TRBV28 . TRBD2 CASSLTSGGGEETQYF TGTGCCAGCAGTCTGACTAGCGGGGGCGGGGAGGAGACCCAGTACTTC
TRBJ1-2 TRBV13 . TRBD1 CASSPGTAAGYTF TGTGCCAGCAGCCCAGGGACAGCGGCTGGCTACACCTTC
TRBJ2-1 TRBV24-1 . TRBD1 CATSDPPDRAVREQFF TGTGCCACCAGTGATCCCCCGGACAGGGCGGTTCGGGAGCAGTTCTTC
TRBJ2-1 TRBV5-4 . . CASSSEGDSSYNEQFF TGTGCCAGCAGTTCGGAAGGGGATAGCTCCTACAATGAGCAGTTCTTC
TRBJ1-2 TRBV28 few TRBD1 CASSLTAGTGRPSNYGYTF TGTGCCAGCAGTTTAACTGCCGGGACAGGGCGACCTTCTAACTATGGCTACACCTTC
TRBJ2-6 TRBV5-1 few . CASRVAGSGANVLTF TGCGCCAGCAGGGTGGCGGGCTCTGGGGCCAACGTCCTGACTTTC
TRBJ1-4 TRBV6-5 . TRBD1 CATQGDNEKLFF TGTGCCACCCAGGGGGATAATGAAAAACTGTTTTTT
TRBJ2-3 TRBV6-1 few TRBD2 CASSELRGGTDTQYF TGTGCCAGCAGTGAATTGCGGGGGGGCACAGATACGCAGTATTTT
TRBJ1-1 TRBV4-1 . TRBD1 CASSDRGGRTEAFF TGCGCCAGCAGCGACAGGGGCGGTCGCACTGAAGCTTTCTTT
TRBJ2-1 TRBV27 . TRBD2 CASSLSGGDYNEQFF TGTGCCAGCAGCCTAAGCGGGGGGGACTACAATGAGCAGTTCTTC
TRBJ1-3 TRBV28 . . CASRRGEGTLEANTIYF TGTGCCAGCAGACGCGGGGAGGGGACGTTAGAAGCAAACACCATATATTTT
TRBJ2-7 TRBV5-1 . . CASSLGAVDEQYF TGCGCCAGCAGCTTGGGGGCCGTCGACGAGCAGTACTTC
TRBJ2-3 TRBV3-1/TRBV3-2 . TRBD2 CASSQDRSGGASDTQYF TGTGCCAGCAGCCAAGATCGAAGCGGGGGGGCCTCGGATACGCAGTATTTT
TRBJ1-2 TRBV3-1/TRBV3-2 . TRBD1 CASSQPGTGGYGYTF TGTGCCAGCAGCCAACCCGGGACAGGGGGTTATGGCTACACCTTC
TRBJ2-5 TRBV14 many . CASSQVGPGLSGDGTQYF TGTGCCAGCAGCCAAGTGGGGCCGGGCCTATCGGGTGACGGGACCCAGTACTTC
TRBJ2-6 TRBV7-9 . TRBD2 CASSSGLAGNVLTF TGTGCCAGCAGCTCCGGACTAGCGGGCAACGTCCTGACTTTC
TRBJ1-6 TRBV3-1/TRBV3-2 . . CASSPDGGNSPLHF TGTGCCAGCAGCCCGGACGGAGGAAATTCACCCCTCCACTTT
TRBJ1-5 TRBV7-9 once TRBD1 CASSPGQGSFGNQPQHF TGTGCCAGCAGCCCGGGACAGGGGTCCTTTGGCAATCAGCCCCAGCATTTT
TRBJ2-1 TRBV7-8 . TRBD2 CASRLRTTWTSGGERSYNEQFF TGTGCCAGCAGACTCAGGACAACCTGGACTAGCGGGGGGGAGCGATCCTACAATGAGCAGTTCTTC
TRBJ1-1 TRBV5-5 . TRBD1 CASSFRRDRGPNTEAFF TGTGCCAGCAGCTTTCGCCGGGACAGGGGGCCGAACACTGAAGCTTTCTTT